By its share, the clone carrying this T cell receptor beta chain is medium-sized. The antigen remains undetermined. Using its own MiXCR run on the 5' RACE reads, TCRdb lists one record per CDR3 protein. This table has approximately 58,000 distinct CDR3 sequences, roughly 6.2% appearing once. The data were obtained in a study of early T cells in non-severe SARS-CoV-2 infection. Study information: Sequencing of unsorted whole blood was done on bulk RNA, leaving chains unpaired. Regarding the study as a whole: Clonotype matching in VDJdb favored anti-spike CD8 responses and did not capture private and CD4 specificities.

V was clipped by 0 bases and J by 1 base, with 3 bases between them. The CDR3 covers 13 residues. The specimen sequenced was whole blood. This sequence was found in an adult who was a healthcare worker with PCR-confirmed SARS-CoV-2 infection or an uninfected control (not recorded which). The chain carries TRBV12-3 or TRBV12-4 and TRBJ1-1; D gene ambiguous. The CDR3 coding sequence is TGTGCCAGCAGTTTAGCGGGGAACACTGAAGCTTTCTTT. Residues: CASSLAGNTEAFF.